Shown below are 19 T cell receptor beta chains from a single sample sequenced in a study of identical twins. Each CDR3 protein is one row after TCRdb ran MiXCR on the 5' RACE reads. The sample has roughly 690,000 distinct CDR3 sequences; 5.5% to 6.5% are singletons. The sample was naive T cells sorted from blood. These receptors all stem from a man in his late teens or twenties in good health.

The rearrangement joins TRBV5-6 to TRBJ2-7; 7 bases agree with TRBD2. Looked up from germline, CDR1 is SGHDT and CDR2 is YYEEEE. With 3 bases clipped from V and 5 bases from J, the junction kept 11 bases outside the gene matches. This CDR3 spans 15 amino acids. The DNA for the CDR3 is TGTGCCAGCAGCTCTCCTCCGGGACTAATCGACGAGCAGTACGTC. Translating it yields CASSSPPGLIDEQYV.

This clonotype was counted ten times or more. The gene calls are TRBV18 and TRBJ2-2, with 9 positions matching TRBD1. The CDR3 runs to 15 residues. Losses at the gene ends were 2 bases for V and 8 bases for J; bases not matched to a gene: 6. Germline V gives CDR1 KGHSH, CDR2 LQKENI. CDR3 bases: TGTGCCAGCTCACCAGTCGGGACAGGGTCGGGGGAGCTGTTTTTT. Translating it yields CASSPVGTGSGELFF.

Concerning this clonotype: This may arise from a read error, as a much more abundant clone is one base away. This chain uses TRBV5-1 with TRBJ2-3; a weak D match, TRBD1 (6 bases). The length of the CDR3 is 16 residues. Germline CDR1 reads SGHRS; CDR2 reads YFSETQ. V lost 0 bases, J lost 0 bases, and 11 bases lay in between. In nucleotides, the CDR3 is TGCGCCAGCAGCTTGGCTGGCAGGGGAAGCACAGATACGCAGTATTTT. It translates to CASSLAGRGSTDTQYF.

This clonotype was seen more than once but under ten times. The chain has TRBV7-2 and TRBJ1-1; 7 nucleotides agree with TRBD1. Germline CDR1 reads SGHTA; CDR2 reads FQGNSA. CDR3 length equals 15 residues. After removal of 6 bases from V and 1 base from J, the junction contained 8 bases not matched to a gene. The chain's CDR3 is CASRPGGLPNTEAFF. In DNA, the CDR3 is TGTGCCAGCAGACCAGGGGGGCTCCCGAACACTGAAGCTTTCTTT.

This clonotype was seen ten or more times. The chain has TRBV10-3 and TRBJ1-4, with 8 positions matching TRBD1. V lost 2 bases and J lost 5; bases outside the gene matches: 10. Germline V gives CDR1 ENHRY, CDR2 SYGVKD. The CDR3 contains 17 residues. The DNA of the CDR3 is TGTGCCATCAGTGAGGGACAGGGTGGCTCGGAAAATGAAAAACTGTTTTTT. Protein product: CAISEGQGGSENEKLFF.

This clonotype was recorded at least ten times. This chain links TRBV12-3 or TRBV12-4 with TRBJ2-2; 7 positions agree with TRBD2. Trimming removed 5 bases from V and 5 bases from J; junction bases left unmatched: 5. The CDR3 loop spans 14 amino acids. CDR3 residues: CASSPGGGTGELFF. The CDR3 DNA follows: TGTGCCAGCAGTCCCGGCGGGGGTACCGGGGAGCTGTTTTTT.

The table lists this clonotype with many counts. The rearrangement joins TRBV7-8 to TRBJ2-3; TRBD2 matches at 8 bases. V was pared by 1 base and J by 0 bases, with 9 bases of the junction left unmatched. CDR1 SGHVS and CDR2 FQNEAQ come from the germline V gene. The CDR3 spans 18 residues. CDR3 sequence: CASSLEFGLALSTDTQYF. CDR3 in DNA: TGTGCCAGCAGCTTAGAGTTCGGACTAGCACTTAGCACAGATACGCAGTATTTT.

This clonotype was counted ten times or more. The chain combines TRBV7-9 with TRBJ2-1; the match to TRBD2 covers 9 bases. Germline V gene lookup returns CDR1 SEHNR and CDR2 FQNEAQ (reference sequence). This CDR3 comprises 15 residues. V trimming: 4 bases; J trimming: 8 bases; junction bases outside the gene matches: 9. For the CDR3, the DNA is TGTGCCAGCAGCTCCGGGACTAGCCAGAGTGATGAGCAGTTCTTC. Translated, it gives CASSSGTSQSDEQFF.

This clonotype was observed many times. The V and J genes are TRBV4-1 and TRBJ2-2; 11 bases are shared with TRBD2. CDR1 is MGHRA and CDR2 is YSYEKL in the germline V gene. The trim removed 1 base at V and 2 bases at J, leaving 3 bases unmatched. The CDR3 runs to 17 residues. The CDR3 DNA is TGCGCCAGCAGCCAAGCTACTAGCGGGAGAAACACCGGGGAGCTGTTTTTT. Its protein is CASSQATSGRNTGELFF.

This clonotype was counted ten times or more. The genes are TRBV12-3 or TRBV12-4 and TRBJ2-2; D not resolved. V was trimmed by 6 bases and J by 7 bases, leaving 9 bases between them. The CDR3 length is 12 residues. The CDR3: CASSLNLGELFF. The CDR3 bases are TGTGCCAGCAGCCTGAACCTCGGGGAGCTGTTTTTT.

In DNA, the CDR3 is TGTGCCAGCAGCTTGGCGGGCGGGGCCTCCTACGAGCAGTACTTC. Residues: CASSLAGGASYEQYF. The chain combines TRBV5-5 with TRBJ2-7; TRBD2 is a possible D gene (6 bases). The CDR3 is 15 residues long. The V end lost 0 bases, the J end lost 0 bases, and 10 bases lay between the germline ends. Germline CDR1 is SGHKS and CDR2 is YYEKEE (reference sequence).

This chain joins TRBV29-1 and TRBJ2-1; D possibly corresponds to TRBD2 (6 bases). The CDR3 is 14 residues long. CDR1 is SQVTM and CDR2 is ANQGSEA in the germline V gene. Trimming left V 2 bases short and J 9 bases short, with 17 bases between. The CDR3 DNA sequence: TGCAGCGTTGAAACCCGGGAGATGGCGGGTGAGCAGTTCTTC. Its translation is CSVETREMAGEQFF.

This clonotype was counted only a few times. The chain is built from TRBV12-3 or TRBV12-4 and TRBJ1-1; 7 bases map to TRBD1. The ends lost 10 bases at V and 3 bases at J; junction bases unmatched: 8. This CDR3 spans 13 amino acids. The CDR3 DNA reads as TGTGCCACGTTAGACAGGGAAGACACTGAAGCTTTCTTT. Protein product: CATLDREDTEAFF.

This clonotype was seen ten or more times. The rearrangement joins TRBV12-3 or TRBV12-4 to TRBJ2-5, with 9 bases identical to TRBD2. The ends lost 0 bases at V and 1 base at J; junction bases unmatched: 6. CDR3 size: 17 residues. The CDR3 nucleotides are TGTGCCAGCAGTTTAGCGCTAGGACTAGCGAGCCAAGAGACCCAGTACTTC. Translating it yields CASSLALGLASQETQYF.

The sample holds a few counts of this clonotype. This chain links TRBV6-2 or TRBV6-3 with TRBJ2-2; D call uncertain. Germline V lookup: CDR1 MNHEY, CDR2 SVGEGT. This CDR3 spans 14 amino acids. V was pared by 5 bases and J by 6 bases, with 13 bases between. CDR3 coding DNA: TGTGCCAGCAGTCCTGTGAAGATCGCCGGGGAGCTGTTTTTT. It codes for CASSPVKIAGELFF.

This clonotype was seen repeatedly, ten times or more. This rearrangement joins TRBV12-3 or TRBV12-4 to TRBJ2-7; D tentatively reads TRBD1 or TRBD2 (5 bases each). This CDR3 spans 15 amino acids. Trimming took off 2 bases at V and 4 bases at J, with 15 bases between the two ends. For the CDR3, the DNA is TGTGCCAGCAGTTTACCCGGGACGGGGTATTACGAGCAGTACTTC. Protein sequence: CASSLPGTGYYEQYF.

J is TRBJ2-6 and V is TRBV4-2; TRBD1 matches at 10 bases. Germline V gene sequence: CDR1 LGHNA, CDR2 YNFKEQ. CDR3 length: 18 amino acids. V gave up 6 bases and J gave up 0 bases; unmatched junction bases: 8. CDR3 nucleotides: TGTGCCAGCAGTCCAGAAGGACAGGGGGACTCTGGGGCCAACGTCCTGACTTTC. It translates to CASSPEGQGDSGANVLTF.

This clonotype was counted at least ten times. V is TRBV6-2 or TRBV6-3 and J is TRBJ1-1; D unclear. The germline V gene encodes CDR1 MNHEY and CDR2 SVGEGT. The CDR3 is 13 residues long. V lost 0 bases, J lost 10 bases, and 12 bases lay in between. CDR3 nucleotides: TGTGCCAGCAGTTACTCCGCCCGGGCCGGAGCTTTCTTT. The encoded protein is CASSYSARAGAFF.

The table lists this clonotype with many counts. The chain combines TRBV12-3 or TRBV12-4 with TRBJ2-2; D is possibly TRBD1 or TRBD2 (5 bases each). Trimming pared 8 bases from V and 5 bases from J, leaving 18 bases between. The CDR3 totals 15 residues. The chain's CDR3 is CASGSEGRTTGELFF. In DNA, the CDR3 is TGTGCCAGCGGCTCTGAGGGGCGGACTACCGGGGAGCTGTTTTTT.